Below, 28 T cell receptor beta chains from the same sample are listed, as sequenced in a study of early T cells in non-severe SARS-CoV-2 infection. TCRdb re-called the 5' RACE reads through MiXCR, storing one row per CDR3 protein. The data show tens of thousands of distinct CDR3 sequences, with roughly 13% seen just once and roughly 5.5% held by the top ten. Material: whole blood. The source of these receptors is an adult who was a healthcare worker with PCR-confirmed SARS-CoV-2 infection or an uninfected control (not recorded which).

This clonotype was recorded many times. This chain links TRBV5-1 with TRBJ1-1; D remains ambiguous. V lost 4 bases, J lost 2 bases, and 12 bases lay in between. The CDR3 loop spans 14 amino acids. Germline CDR1 reads SGHRS; CDR2 reads YFSETQ. The CDR3 coding sequence is TGCGCCAGCAGCCCTTGGACGAGCAACACTGAAGCTTTCTTT. Amino acids: CASSPWTSNTEAFF.

This clonotype appeared a few times. This chain joins TRBV12-3 or TRBV12-4 and TRBJ1-2, with 7 bases lining up with TRBD1. With V trimmed by 3 bases and J by 3 bases, 4 bases remained unmatched. The CDR3 length is 14 residues. The CDR3 here is CASSLRGRDYGYTF. DNA of the CDR3: TGTGCCAGCAGTTTGAGGGGGCGCGACTATGGCTACACCTTC.

This clonotype came up many times. V usage is TRBV10-3 and J usage is TRBJ2-7; 12 bases align to TRBD2. CDR3 length: 15 residues. Germline V gives CDR1 ENHRY, CDR2 SYGVKD. J gave up 3 bases and V 7 bases, and 7 bases lay outside the gene matches. The CDR3 reads CAITSWTSGNYEQYF. The CDR3 nucleotides are TGTGCCATCACCTCTTGGACTAGCGGGAACTACGAGCAGTACTTC.

This clonotype showed up just a few times. The chain links TRBV6-5 to TRBJ2-2; TRBD1 is a possible D gene (6 bases). In germline, CDR1 is MNHEY, CDR2 SVGAGI. V lost 0 bases, J lost 2 bases, and 13 bases lay in between. This CDR3 is built from 17 residues. The CDR3 reads CASSYSIRTVNTGELFF. For the CDR3, the DNA is TGTGCCAGCAGTTACTCGATTAGGACAGTCAACACCGGGGAGCTGTTTTTT.

This clonotype was seen at least ten times. The DNA for the CDR3 is TGTGCCAGCAGTCCCCGGGGAGCAGACACTGAAGCTTTCTTT. Its protein product is CASSPRGADTEAFF. The rearrangement links TRBV6-1 to TRBJ1-1; D uncertain. Germline V gene lookup returns CDR1 MNHNS and CDR2 SASEGT. The CDR3 totals 14 residues. The V gene lost 5 bases and the J gene lost 3 bases, with 13 bases spanning the gap.

In regard to this clonotype: A much larger clone sits a single nucleotide away, making a read error possible. The V and J genes are TRBV20-1 and TRBJ2-3, with D hard to call. The CDR3 spans 15 residues. From germline, CDR1 is DFQATT and CDR2 SNEGSKA (reference sequence). V gave up 1 base and J gave up 1 base, with 12 bases separating them. The DNA of the CDR3 is TGCAGTGCTAGAGCTTCGCTCGGATGCACAGATACGCAGTATTTT. This gives the protein CSARASLGCTDTQYF.

Only a few counts were recorded for this clonotype. The chain combines TRBV29-1 with TRBJ2-3; a possible D gene is TRBD1 (6 bases). Germline assignment: CDR1 SQVTM and CDR2 ANQGSEA. V was pared by 6 bases and J by 1 base, with 11 bases between. The CDR3 is 13 amino acids. CDR3 amino acids: CSVYRDRTDTQYF. As DNA, the CDR3 is TGCAGCGTCTACAGGGACCGCACAGATACGCAGTATTTT.

This sequence joins TRBV7-9 and TRBJ1-3, with 8 bases identical to TRBD1. CDR3 length: 17 amino acids. The germline V gene encodes CDR1 SEHNR and CDR2 FQNEAQ (reference sequence). V lost 3 bases, J lost 0 bases, and 7 bases stayed unmatched. CDR3: CASSFFRQGSSGNTIYF. As DNA, the CDR3 is TGTGCCAGCAGCTTTTTCAGACAGGGGAGCTCTGGAAACACCATATATTTT.

This clonotype has at least ten counts. The gene calls are TRBV30 and TRBJ1-2, with TRBD1 as a possible D gene (6 bases). This CDR3 comprises 14 residues. Looked up from germline, CDR1 is GTSNPN and CDR2 is SVGIG (reference sequence). Trimming took off 3 bases at V and 8 bases at J, with 19 bases between the two ends. DNA of the CDR3: TGTGCCTGGAGGGAAACAGGGTGGCGCTGGGGCTACACCTTC. Protein product: CAWRETGWRWGYTF.

Only a few counts were recorded for this clonotype. This chain joins TRBV5-4 and TRBJ1-6, with D hard to call. The CDR3 totals 16 residues. Germline lookup yields CDR1 SGHNT and CDR2 YYREEE (reference sequence). The V end lost 5 bases, the J end lost 6 bases, and 18 bases lay between the germline ends. The chain's CDR3 is CASREDPAPLNSPLHF. The CDR3 coding sequence is TGTGCCAGCAGGGAGGATCCGGCTCCGCTTAATTCACCCCTCCACTTT.

This clonotype showed up just once. Lacking the conserved final phenylalanine or tryptophan, this CDR3 likely reflects a read error. The J gene is TRBJ2-7, the V gene TRBV10-2, with D hard to call. Looked up from germline, CDR1 is WSHSY and CDR2 is SAAADI. The CDR3 spans 13 residues. Trimming took 8 bases from V and 2 from J, leaving 13 bases between them. CDR3 nucleotide sequence: TGCGCCAGCGGATTGTCGAGGCCCTACGAGCAGTACTCC. Its protein product is CASGLSRPYEQYS.

This clonotype was seen a few times. J is TRBJ1-1 and V is TRBV2, with D possibly matching TRBD1 (6 bases). CDR3 length equals 13 residues. V shed 7 bases and J shed 3 bases, with 12 bases lying between them. The germline V gene encodes CDR1 SNHLY and CDR2 FYNNEI. CDR3 residues: CASMKGVDTEAFF. The CDR3 DNA reads as TGTGCCAGCATGAAGGGGGTTGACACTGAAGCTTTCTTT.

This chain joins TRBV2 and TRBJ2-2, with 9 bases lining up with TRBD2. Germline V CDR1 and CDR2: SNHLY, FYNNEI. The CDR3 loop spans 15 amino acids. The ends lost 8 bases at V and 4 bases at J; junction bases unmatched: 8. CDR3 sequence: CASRRLAGSTGELFF. CDR3 in DNA: TGTGCCAGCCGTAGGCTAGCGGGGAGCACCGGGGAGCTGTTTTTT.

This clonotype was observed many times. V and J are TRBV7-2 and TRBJ1-4, with no clear D. Trimming removed 3 bases at V and 8 bases at J, with 10 bases between. Germline loops: CDR1 SGHTA, CDR2 FQGNSA. The CDR3 runs to 13 residues. CDR3 in DNA: TGTGCCAGCAGCTTGGGTATGCGGGAAAAACTGTTTTTT. Residues: CASSLGMREKLFF. Full variable domain (rest looked up from reference TRBV7-2 and TRBJ1-4): GAGVSQSPSNKVTEKGKDVELRCDPISGHTALYWYRQSLGQGLEFLIYFQGNSAPDKSGLPSDRFSAERTGGSVSTLTIQRTQQEDSAVYLCASSLGMREKLFFGSGTQLSVL.

This clonotype occurred many times. The chain has TRBV20-1 and TRBJ2-1; D ambiguous. Trimming removed 2 bases from V and 8 bases from J, with 4 bases in between. The V gene's germline CDR1 is DFQATT and CDR2 SNEGSKA (reference sequence). The CDR3 consists of 10 residues. The CDR3 region is CSARIYEQFF. CDR3 nucleotide sequence: TGCAGTGCTAGAATCTATGAGCAGTTCTTC.

This clonotype occurred many times. The chain joins TRBV5-1 to TRBJ2-7, with D uncertain. The CDR3 is 15 amino acids. V was shortened by 0 bases and J by 4 bases, with 14 bases between the two germline ends. Germline CDR1 SGHRS, CDR2 YFSETQ. The CDR3 bases are TGCGCCAGCAGCTTGGATGGCTCACCCAGGTACGAGCAGTACTTC. The encoded protein is CASSLDGSPRYEQYF.

The rearrangement links TRBV9 to TRBJ2-2; 7 nucleotides agree with TRBD1. The V and J ends lost 3 bases and 4 bases, in that order; junction bases with no gene match: 3. The CDR3 runs 14 residues. Germline CDR1 is SGDLS and CDR2 is YYNGEE. This chain's CDR3 is CASSEHRGTGELFF. CDR3 sequence (DNA): TGTGCCAGCAGCGAGCACAGGGGCACCGGGGAGCTGTTTTTT.

This clonotype has more than one count but fewer than ten. This chain connects TRBV12-2 to TRBJ1-5. TRBV12-2 is a documented pseudogene. The length of the CDR3 is 12 residues. CDR3 region: CASRFVDQPQHF. The DNA of the CDR3 is TGTGCAAGTCGCTTTGTCGATCAGCCCCAGCATTTT.

This clonotype has ten or more counts. This chain links TRBV11-2 with TRBJ2-4, with a tentative D call TRBD1 (6 bases). This CDR3 is built from 14 residues. V was cut by 7 bases and J by 0 bases, with 10 bases left in between. From germline, CDR1 is SGHAT and CDR2 FQNNGV. The CDR3 here is CASTPGVAKNIQYF. The CDR3 DNA follows: TGTGCCAGCACACCAGGGGTAGCCAAAAACATTCAGTACTTC.

The chain has TRBV29-1 and TRBJ1-3; no clear D gene. The germline gives CDR1 SQVTM, CDR2 ANQGSEA. CDR3 size: 10 residues. The V gene lost 3 bases and the J gene lost 9 bases, with 6 bases spanning the gap. The CDR3 loop is CSVESGTIYF. The CDR3 bases are TGCAGCGTTGAGTCCGGCACCATATATTTT. The full variable domain, with the rest looked up from reference TRBV29-1 and TRBJ1-3, is SAVISQKPSRDICQRGTSLTIQCQVDSQVTMMFWYRQQPGQSLTLIATANQGSEATYESGFVIDKFPISRPNLTFSTLTVSNMSPEDSSIYLCSVESGTIYFGEGSWLTVV.

There are many counts of this clonotype. CDR3: CASSFQRLGKVNSYEQYF. The CDR3 coding sequence is TGTGCCAGCAGTTTCCAAAGGCTCGGGAAGGTTAATTCCTACGAGCAGTACTTC. V and J are TRBV27 and TRBJ2-7; tentative D call: TRBD2 (5 bases). The CDR3 consists of 18 residues. V gave up 3 bases and J gave up 1 base, with 22 bases separating them. Germline assignment: CDR1 MNHEY and CDR2 SMNVEV (reference sequence).

CDR3 region: CASSDLRTYEQYF. CDR3 sequence (DNA): TGTGCCAGCAGCGACCTACGGACCTACGAGCAGTACTTC. This chain links TRBV7-2 with TRBJ2-7; no firm D call. The CDR3 sequence is 13 residues long. The V end lost 5 bases, the J end lost 2 bases, and 10 bases lay between the germline ends. CDR1 is SGHTA, CDR2 FQGNSA, per germline.

The rearrangement joins TRBV30 to TRBJ2-7; 9 nucleotides line up with TRBD1. V gave up 4 bases and J gave up 3 bases; unmatched junction bases: 7. The germline V gene encodes CDR1 GTSNPN and CDR2 SVGIG (reference sequence). The CDR3 spans 14 residues. DNA of the CDR3: TGTGCCTGGAACTACGGGACAGGGTACTACGAGCAGTACTTC. It codes for CAWNYGTGYYEQYF.

The gene calls are TRBV13 and TRBJ2-3; D may be TRBD1 or TRBD2 (5 bases each). Germline V CDR1 and CDR2: PRHDT, FYEKMQ (reference sequence). V was trimmed by 3 bases and J by 1 base, leaving 14 bases between them. This CDR3 is built from 16 residues. CDR3 sequence (DNA): TGTGCCAGCAGCTTTTCCCGTTGGGGACGCACAGATACGCAGTATTTT. The encoded protein is CASSFSRWGRTDTQYF.

This clonotype has just a few counts. J is TRBJ2-1 and V is TRBV6-6; 8 bases align to TRBD1. With V trimmed by 4 bases and J by 6 bases, 17 bases remained unmatched. Germline CDR1 is MNHNY and CDR2 is SVGAGI (reference sequence). The CDR3 has 18 residues. The CDR3 sequence is CASSSPYSGQGWGNEQFF. The CDR3 DNA sequence: TGTGCCAGCAGTTCCCCTTACTCCGGACAGGGATGGGGCAATGAGCAGTTCTTC.

Ten or more counts support this clonotype. The J gene is TRBJ1-1, the V gene TRBV6-1; the D is unclear. The CDR3 is 13 residues long. CDR1 is MNHNS, CDR2 SASEGT, per germline. V was shortened by 6 bases and J by 3 bases, with 11 bases between the two germline ends. The chain's CDR3 is CASRGNSYTEAFF. CDR3 DNA: TGTGCCAGCAGGGGGAATTCTTACACTGAAGCTTTCTTT.

The J gene is TRBJ1-4, the V gene TRBV27; D gene unclear. The germline CDR1 and CDR2 sequences are MNHEY and SMNVEV (reference sequence). The CDR3 contains 15 residues. V was cut by 5 bases and J by 0 bases, with 10 bases left in between. The CDR3: CASSLVKATNEKLFF. The CDR3 DNA reads TGTGCCAGCAGTCTCGTGAAGGCAACTAATGAAAAACTGTTTTTT.

This clonotype was recorded at least ten times. The V and J genes are TRBV7-6 and TRBJ2-6; D may be TRBD1 or TRBD2 (6 bases each). Germline CDR1 SGHVS, CDR2 FNYEAQ. The CDR3 totals 17 residues. V was cut by 6 bases and J by 0 bases, with 15 bases left in between. CDR3 bases: TGTGCCAGCAGTTTTTTAGGGGGGTACTCTGGGGCCAACGTCCTGACTTTC. It is translated as CASSFLGGYSGANVLTF.